The present T cell receptor (beta chain) was sequenced within a study of blood T cell repertoires in COVID-19. Study details: Researchers got acute and convalescent COVID-19 samples from the United States, Italy and Spain. From T cells, B-cell-depleted T cells, or PBMCs came the material, which was cDNA or gDNA.

Authors' methods: For nucleated cells, counts were estimated from reference gene primer amplification. Clones were read by immunoSEQ multiplex PCR, and TCRdb kept only the in-frame ones, dropping some. V, J and clone size reflect that table, while D and trimming were determined from the DNA. The data hold over 200,000 clones, with roughly 91% observed a single time. The CDR3 totals 16 residues. V shed 0 bases and J 8 bases; nucleotides not matched to a gene: 8. CDR1 and CDR2 (germline): SGHNT, YYREEE (reference sequence). This clone was seen more than once but under ten times. The chain is built from TRBV5-4 and TRBJ2-1; TRBD2 matches 10 bases. Specimen: peripheral blood. This clonotype was obtained from a woman aged 40 to 49 who had recovered from COVID-19. For the CDR3, the DNA is TGTGCCAGCAGCTTGGATCCAGCGGGAGGGTTGGATGAGCAGTTCTTC. Residues: CASSLDPAGGLDEQFF.